This T cell receptor beta chain originates from a study of shared clonotypes between healthy human individuals. V shed 7 bases, J shed 4 bases, and the junction held 12 bases outside the gene matches. The CDR3 extends over 15 amino acids. Germline V gene sequence: CDR1 MDHEN, CDR2 SYDVKM. CD4+ cells yielded CD45RA+ naive and CD45RA-negative memory subsets. Deep-level running was used for the assay. The repertoire was sequenced with immunoSEQ multiplex PCR; TCRdb's copy has only in-frame clones and lacks some. The data show approximately 1.4 million clones, 95% to 99% seen once. The chain recombines TRBV28 with TRBJ1-2; 7 bases fit TRBD1. This clonotype was sampled from a man aged 25 to 45 in good health. Sequences were obtained from naive CD4+ T cells sorted from blood. Subset here: CD45RA+ positively selected. This chain's CDR3 is CASTTPGTVSYGYTF. In nucleotides, the CDR3 is TGTGCCAGCACCACCCCCGGGACAGTATCCTATGGCTACACCTTC.